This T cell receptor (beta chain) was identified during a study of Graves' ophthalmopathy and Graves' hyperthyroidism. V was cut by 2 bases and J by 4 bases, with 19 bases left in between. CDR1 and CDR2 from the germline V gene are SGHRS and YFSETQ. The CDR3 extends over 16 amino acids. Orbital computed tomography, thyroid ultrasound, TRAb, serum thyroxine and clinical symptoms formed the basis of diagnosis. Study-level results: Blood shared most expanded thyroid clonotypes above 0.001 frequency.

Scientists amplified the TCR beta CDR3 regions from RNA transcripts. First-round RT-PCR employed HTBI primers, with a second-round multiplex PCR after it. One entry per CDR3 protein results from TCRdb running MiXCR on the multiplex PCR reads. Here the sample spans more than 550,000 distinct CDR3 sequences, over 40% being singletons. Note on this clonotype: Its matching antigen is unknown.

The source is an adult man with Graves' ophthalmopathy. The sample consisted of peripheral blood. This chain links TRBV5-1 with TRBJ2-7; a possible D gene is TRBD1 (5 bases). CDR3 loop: CASSFTLTDSFYEQYF. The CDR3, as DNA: TGCGCCAGCAGCTTCACTTTAACCGACAGCTTTTACGAGCAGTACTTC. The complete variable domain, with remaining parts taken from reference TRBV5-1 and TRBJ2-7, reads KAGVTQTPRYLIKTRGQQVTLSCSPISGHRSVSWYQQTPGQGLQFLFEYFSETQRNKGNFPGRFSGRQFSNSRSEMNVSTLELGDSALYLCASSFTLTDSFYEQYFGPGTRLTVT.